These 15 T cell receptor beta chains originate from one sample sequenced in a study of OX40 agonist ivuxolimab in advanced cancers. Library method: the immunoSEQ multiplex PCR assay. TCRdb took this table from immuneACCESS and kept in-frame rearrangements with V and J called. Such tables lack part of the clones; where checked against another copy, unresolved V genes explain under half of the gap, and the rest is unexplained. The sample data list tens of thousands of clones, and approximately 80% of these were observed just once. The ten largest make up over 10% of the sample. The input for sequencing was CD4+ or CD8+ T cells sorted from blood, taken in a trial of the OX40 agonist ivuxolimab. These TCRs come from an adult with an advanced solid tumor such as melanoma, head and neck, liver or kidney cancer.

The rearrangement joins TRBV6-1 to TRBJ2-7; possible D gene TRBD1, 6 bases. The V and J ends lost 3 bases and 3 bases respectively, with 12 bases between them. CDR3 length: 14 residues. The V gene's germline CDR1 is MNHNS and CDR2 SASEGT. Here the CDR3 reads CASSEVGGVYEQYV. The CDR3 DNA is TGTGCCAGCAGTGAGGTAGGGGGAGTCTACGAGCAGTACGTC.

This clone was detected a few times. This chain joins TRBV5-5 and TRBJ1-1; the D is unclear. The V end lost 0 bases, the J end lost 6 bases, and 12 bases lay between the germline ends. This CDR3 is built from 14 residues. Per the germline V gene, CDR1 is SGHKS and CDR2 is YYEKEE (reference sequence). CDR3 bases: TGTGCCAGCAGCTTGGCCCCCTGGGTCGCTGAAGCTTTCTTT. Its protein product is CASSLAPWVAEAFF.

The chain is built from TRBV25-1 and TRBJ2-5; D might be TRBD1 (7 bases). Trimming took 4 bases from V and 3 from J, leaving 24 bases between them. This CDR3 contains 18 residues. Germline V gene lookup returns CDR1 MGHDK and CDR2 SYGVNS. The CDR3 here is CASSGKASVRRGEETQYF. CDR3 nucleotides: TGTGCCAGCAGTGGGAAGGCTAGTGTGCGCAGGGGGGAAGAGACCCAGTACTTC.

The chain links TRBV27 to TRBJ1-1; D unresolved. The V gene's germline CDR1 is MNHEY and CDR2 SMNVEV (reference sequence). Trimming removed 4 bases from V and 0 bases from J, with 12 bases in between. CDR3 size: 15 residues. CDR3 in DNA: TGTGCCAGCAGTTCCTCAGGTTTCATGAACACTGAAGCTTTCTTT. This codes for CASSSSGFMNTEAFF.

The CDR3 nucleotides read TGCGCCAGCAGCCAAGTTATAGCGGGGAACAATGAGCAGTTCTTC. Residues: CASSQVIAGNNEQFF. The chain recombines TRBV4-3 with TRBJ2-1, with TRBD2 matching over 8 bases. J lost 5 bases, V lost 1 base, and 4 bases had no gene match. Germline-derived CDR1 and CDR2 are LGHNA and YSLEER. This CDR3 has 15 residues.

This chain uses TRBV5-1 with TRBJ1-2, with D possibly TRBD1 on 5 matching bases. V was shortened by 7 bases and J by 1 base, with 11 bases between the two germline ends. CDR1 and CDR2 (germline): SGHRS, YFSETQ. The CDR3 is made up of 13 amino acids. This CDR3 is CASSDSGNYGYTF. The CDR3 region has the DNA TGCGCCAGCTCAGACAGCGGTAACTATGGCTACACCTTC.

This clone was seen more than once but under ten times. The V gene is TRBV5-4, the J gene TRBJ1-1; D unclear. The V gene lost 4 bases and the J gene lost 1 base, with 8 bases spanning the gap. This CDR3 has 13 amino acids. Looked up from germline, CDR1 is SGHNT and CDR2 is YYREEE (reference sequence). This CDR3 is CASSTSQNTEAFF. The CDR3 nucleotides read TGTGCCAGCAGCACCTCACAGAACACTGAAGCTTTCTTT.

The chain combines TRBV19 with TRBJ1-2, with 12 bases matching TRBD1. The length of the CDR3 is 14 residues. V shed 3 bases, J shed 8 bases, and the junction held 4 bases outside the gene matches. Germline CDR1 LNHDA, CDR2 SQIVND (reference sequence). The CDR3 DNA sequence: TGTGCCAGTAGTATGAGGGACAGGGGGCACGGCTACACCTTC. It translates to CASSMRDRGHGYTF.

The J gene is TRBJ2-7, the V gene TRBV6-1; D possibly matches TRBD1 or TRBD2 (5 bases each). CDR1 MNHNS and CDR2 SASEGT come from the germline V gene. The CDR3 runs to 16 residues. The V and J ends lost 3 bases and 2 bases respectively, with 17 bases between them. For the CDR3, the DNA is TGTGCCAGCAGTGATCTGGCCGGGACGGAAGCCTACGAGCAGTACGTC. Its translation: CASSDLAGTEAYEQYV.

This clone came up a few times. The V gene is TRBV2, the J gene TRBJ2-7; D might be TRBD2 (5 bases). The germline V gene has CDR1 SNHLY and CDR2 FYNNEI. V was shortened by 6 bases and J by 1 base, with 16 bases between the two germline ends. The CDR3 contains 15 residues. The CDR3: CASSGWRVTSYEQYF. The CDR3 DNA sequence: TGTGCCAGCAGCGGGTGGCGGGTCACTTCCTACGAGCAGTACTTC.

This clone was seen a few times. CDR3 loop: CSVEGSMTVTQYF. CDR3 coding DNA: TGCAGCGTTGAGGGCAGCATGACGGTGACCCAGTACTTC. The J gene is TRBJ2-5, the V gene TRBV29-1; D gene uncertain. Germline CDR1 SQVTM, CDR2 ANQGSEA. V was pared by 3 bases and J by 7 bases, with 15 bases between. The CDR3 totals 13 residues.

The chain employs TRBV7-2 and TRBJ2-7; maybe TRBD2 (5 bases). The germline gives CDR1 SGHTA, CDR2 FQGNSA. CDR3 length: 15 residues. The V end lost 5 bases, the J end lost 2 bases, and 16 bases lay between the germline ends. CDR3 nucleotide sequence: TGTGCCAGCAGCCAGACGGGCGGTAGCGCCTACGAGCAGTACTTC. Amino acids: CASSQTGGSAYEQYF. Supplemented by reference TRBV7-2 and TRBJ2-7, the full variable domain reads GAGVSQSPSNKVTEKGKDVELRCDPISGHTALYWYRQSLGQGLEFLIYFQGNSAPDKSGLPSDRFSAERTGGSVSTLTIQRTQQEDSAVYLCASSQTGGSAYEQYFGPGTRLTVT.

This clone was seen a handful of times. The rearrangement joins TRBV19 to TRBJ2-4; D possibly matches TRBD1 or TRBD2 (6 bases each). The germline gives CDR1 LNHDA, CDR2 SQIVND (reference sequence). The V gene lost 1 base and the J gene lost 6 bases, with 13 bases spanning the gap. There are 15 residues in the CDR3. DNA of the CDR3: TGTGCCAGTAGTATAGGCGGGACAAACATAAACATTCAGTACTTC. This gives the protein CASSIGGTNINIQYF.

The chain joins TRBV6-1 to TRBJ2-3, with D maybe TRBD1 (6 bases). Germline values: CDR1 MNHNS, CDR2 SASEGT. The CDR3 runs to 14 residues. Trimming shortened V by 4 bases and J by 7 bases, and 15 bases separated the two germline ends. Written as DNA, the CDR3 is TGTGCCAGCAGTGCTCGGACAGCACCTTATACGCAGTATTTT. The encoded protein is CASSARTAPYTQYF.

This chain links TRBV5-1 with TRBJ2-7, with TRBD2 identical over 7 bases. CDR1 and CDR2 from the germline V gene are SGHRS and YFSETQ. This CDR3 has 15 residues. Unmatched junction bases numbered 6, after V lost 1 base and J lost 2 bases. CDR3 in amino acids: CASSLNAGATYEQYF. The CDR3 region has the DNA TGCGCCAGCAGCTTGAACGCGGGAGCTACCTACGAGCAGTACTTC.